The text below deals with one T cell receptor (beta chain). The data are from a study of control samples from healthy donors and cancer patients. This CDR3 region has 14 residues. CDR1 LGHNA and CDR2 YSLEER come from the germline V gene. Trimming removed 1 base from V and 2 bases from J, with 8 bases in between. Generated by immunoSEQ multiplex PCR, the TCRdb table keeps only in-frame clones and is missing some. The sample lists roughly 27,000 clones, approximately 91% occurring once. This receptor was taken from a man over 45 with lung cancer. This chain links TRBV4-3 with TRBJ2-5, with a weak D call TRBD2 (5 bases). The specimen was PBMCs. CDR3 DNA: TGCGCCAGCAGCCAAGGAGAGGGACAAGAGACCCAGTACTTC. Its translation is CASSQGEGQETQYF.